The source of this T cell receptor beta chain is a study of shared clonotypes between healthy human individuals. Turning to the study itself: Aged 18 to 49, the donors were a couple of women and a few men.

In the original processing: Junction-only sequences produced by ImmunoSEQ had no quality scores, so filtering differed. Method: immunoSEQ multiplex PCR; TCRdb's copy keeps in-frame clones and lacks some. Clone size and V and J calls were adopted from that table, with D and trimming inferred from the DNA. The table includes about 590,000 clones, around 95% detected once. CD45RO-negative, CCR7-positively selected cells formed the naive CD8 fraction, excluding terminally differentiated effector memory CD45RA+ cells. The healthy adult donors were HIV-negative and reported no recent acute infections or vaccinations. Germline values: CDR1 SGHDN, CDR2 FVKESK. This CDR3 spans 14 amino acids. V was trimmed by 4 bases and J by 9 bases, leaving 16 bases between them.

The sequence derives from a woman in her 30s in good health. The V gene is TRBV14, the J gene TRBJ2-1; D not certain. The sequencing input was naive CD8+ T cells sorted from blood. The CDR3 sequence is CASSPGRSFVEQFF. The CDR3 nucleotides are TGTGCCAGCAGCCCCGGCCGCTCTTTCGTTGAGCAGTTCTTC. Full variable domain (remainder filled in from reference TRBV14 and TRBJ2-1): EAGVTQFPSHSVIEKGQTVTLRCDPISGHDNLYWYRRVMGKEIKFLLHFVKESKQDESGMPNNRFLAERTGGTYSTLKVQPAELEDSGVYFCASSPGRSFVEQFFGPGTRLTVL.